This is a list of T cell receptor beta chains from one sample in a study of blood T cell repertoires in COVID-19. Using immunoSEQ multiplex PCR, the repertoire was profiled, and TCRdb retains in-frame clones only, with some absent. The sample consists of approximately 200,000 clones, more than 80% of them appearing once. The source material was peripheral blood. The receptors were gathered from a man aged 25-40 years with COVID-19, enrolled during active disease. The CDR3 runs from the conserved cysteine through the conserved F or W. Each record gives: CDR3 length, V gene, CDR3 protein.

cdr3_length: 13; v_call: TRBV10-3; cdr3_aa: CAIQIRVGETQYF
cdr3_length: 17; v_call: TRBV28; cdr3_aa: CASSRHRVKLAGNTIYF
cdr3_length: 16; v_call: TRBV5-4; cdr3_aa: CASSLGPGQGLGIQYF
cdr3_length: 16; v_call: TRBV6-2/TRBV6-3; cdr3_aa: CASSPRGGRGDYGYTF
cdr3_length: 15; v_call: TRBV4-1; cdr3_aa: CASSLRDRVPTEAFF
cdr3_length: 15; v_call: TRBV19; cdr3_aa: CASRIQWTGVTEAFF
cdr3_length: 16; v_call: TRBV7-2; cdr3_aa: CASSLLGQGAGEKLFF
cdr3_length: 13; v_call: TRBV3-1/TRBV3-2; cdr3_aa: CASSQAVTGELFF
cdr3_length: 19; v_call: TRBV18; cdr3_aa: CASSPTYFYRAGENTEAFF
cdr3_length: 16; v_call: TRBV4-3; cdr3_aa: CASSQEATGGYQPQHF
cdr3_length: 18; v_call: TRBV19; cdr3_aa: CASSIGARGDLANYGYTF